One and the same sample provided the 21 T cell receptor beta chains below, sequenced in a study of identical twins. One entry per CDR3 protein results from TCRdb running MiXCR on the 5' RACE reads. The sample includes 500,000 to 600,000 distinct CDR3 sequences, 20% to 25% of them seen just once. This sample was shared with a second study, whose subject was T cells expressing NK-cell markers.

The source material was CD4+ T cells sorted from blood. The source is a woman aged 18-29 years in good health.

This clonotype was found a few times. CDR3 nucleotide sequence: TGTGCCAGCAGGCAGGTTACCCAAGAGACCCAGTACTTC. Protein sequence: CASRQVTQETQYF. The chain recombines TRBV5-4 with TRBJ2-5; D uncertain. Germline V CDR1 and CDR2: SGHNT, YYREEE (reference sequence). V was clipped by 5 bases and J by 1 base, with 9 bases between them. The CDR3 totals 13 residues.

The CDR3 sequence: CASQIGANTEAFF. CDR3 in DNA: TGTGCCAGCCAGATCGGGGCGAACACTGAAGCTTTCTTT. This chain links TRBV12-3 or TRBV12-4 with TRBJ1-1, with a weak D call TRBD1 (5 bases). CDR3 length: 13 amino acids. V was trimmed by 8 bases and J by 1 base, leaving 11 bases between them.

A few counts support this clonotype. The genes are TRBV4-2 and TRBJ1-1; D is ambiguous. CDR1 and CDR2 (germline): LGHNA, YNFKEQ. The CDR3 spans 14 residues. The V and J ends lost 0 bases and 3 bases respectively, with 8 bases between them. The CDR3 sequence is CASSQDRVDTEAFF. The CDR3 DNA follows: TGTGCCAGCAGCCAAGATCGGGTAGACACTGAAGCTTTCTTT.

This chain links TRBV10-3 with TRBJ2-7; tentatively, D is TRBD2 (6 bases). The ends were cut back, 6 bases at V and 4 bases at J, with 7 bases in the middle. The CDR3 length is 11 residues. CDR1 is ENHRY, CDR2 SYGVKD, per germline. CDR3 bases: TGTGCCATCAGCGCGGGGTACGAGCAGTACTTC. As protein: CAISAGYEQYF.

There are a few counts of this clonotype. This rearrangement joins TRBV7-3 to TRBJ1-1, with a weak D call TRBD1 (5 bases). Germline assignment: CDR1 SGHTA and CDR2 FQGTGA. The CDR3 sequence is 13 residues long. Deletions cut 5 bases from V and 8 bases from J, with 15 bases between. CDR3 in DNA: TGTGCCAGCAGCCAACAGGAAAGGACCGAAGCTTTCTTT. It is translated as CASSQQERTEAFF.

This clonotype was picked up a small number of times. The V gene is TRBV12-3 or TRBV12-4, the J gene TRBJ2-1, with D unresolved. The CDR3 is made up of 13 amino acids. Trimming took 7 bases from V and 9 from J, leaving 16 bases between them. In DNA, the CDR3 is TGTGCCAGCACCGCCCGGACGGGCGGTGAGCAGTTCTTC. This codes for CASTARTGGEQFF.

The rearrangement links TRBV20-1 to TRBJ2-7, with 13 bases identical to TRBD2. The CDR3 loop spans 15 amino acids. Germline V lookup: CDR1 DFQATT, CDR2 SNEGSKA (reference sequence). Unmatched junction bases numbered 7, after V lost 5 bases and J lost 3 bases. The CDR3 bases are TGCAGTGCTCCGGCCGGGACTAGCGGGGTCTACGAGCAGTACTTC. Protein sequence: CSAPAGTSGVYEQYF.

The rearrangement joins TRBV29-1 to TRBJ1-5, with 8 bases that match TRBD1. Germline CDR1 and CDR2: SQVTM and ANQGSEA. The CDR3 extends over 12 amino acids. The J segment lost 7 bases and the V segment lost 4 bases, leaving 3 bases of the junction unmatched. The CDR3 is CSVGAGGQPQHF. CDR3 DNA: TGCAGCGTTGGGGCAGGGGGCCAGCCCCAGCATTTT.

This clonotype was counted between two and nine times. V usage is TRBV5-6 and J usage is TRBJ2-4; D not certain. This CDR3 is 14 amino acids long. Trimming cost V 2 bases and J 1 base, with 7 bases left between them. Germline CDR1 reads SGHDT; CDR2 reads YYEEEE. The CDR3 reads CASSLRVAKNIQYF. The CDR3 region has the DNA TGTGCCAGCAGCTTAAGGGTGGCCAAAAACATTCAGTACTTC.

This clonotype has only a few counts. The chain couples TRBV20-1 to TRBJ2-3; maybe TRBD2 (6 bases). Germline V lookup: CDR1 DFQATT, CDR2 SNEGSKA (reference sequence). V was pared by 4 bases and J by 5 bases, with 19 bases between. The CDR3 consists of 15 residues. CDR3 in amino acids: CSAIPGGSYKDTQYF. CDR3 in DNA: TGCAGTGCTATACCCGGGGGTAGTTACAAAGATACGCAGTATTTT.

The gene calls are TRBV29-1 and TRBJ1-2; no firm D call. This CDR3 has 11 residues. Germline CDR1 and CDR2: SQVTM and ANQGSEA. Trimming pared 4 bases from V and 3 bases from J, leaving 6 bases between. The CDR3 coding sequence is TGCAGCGTTGTGAAGGACTATGGCTACACCTTC. Its translation: CSVVKDYGYTF.

This clonotype has a count of ten or more. The genes are TRBV24-1 and TRBJ2-5; D may be TRBD2 (5 bases). The length of the CDR3 is 16 residues. V was shortened by 2 bases and J by 5 bases, with 17 bases between the two germline ends. CDR1 and CDR2 from the germline V gene are KGHDR and SFDVKD. CDR3 residues: CATSDSSAASWETQYF. The DNA of the CDR3 is TGTGCCACCAGTGATTCTTCCGCGGCTAGCTGGGAGACCCAGTACTTC.

The V call is TRBV5-1, the J call TRBJ1-1; D may be TRBD1 (6 bases). The V gene's germline CDR1 is SGHRS and CDR2 YFSETQ. V was clipped by 4 bases and J by 1 base, with 17 bases between them. The CDR3 is 16 residues long. As DNA, the CDR3 is TGCGCCAGCAGCGGGAGGCCGGGACACCGGAACACTGAAGCTTTCTTT. Translated: CASSGRPGHRNTEAFF.

This chain links TRBV11-2 with TRBJ2-3; D is unresolved. From germline, CDR1 is SGHAT and CDR2 FQNNGV. CDR3 length: 14 amino acids. V lost 1 base and J lost 2, with 7 bases in between. In nucleotides, the CDR3 is TGTGCCAGCAGCTTAGTCAGGATCACAGATACGCAGTATTTT. Its translation: CASSLVRITDTQYF. Full variable domain (missing parts from reference TRBV11-2 and TRBJ2-3): EAGVAQSPRYKIIEKRQSVAFWCNPISGHATLYWYQQILGQGPKLLIQFQNNGVVDDSQLPKDRFSAERLKGVDSTLKIQPAKLEDSAVYLCASSLVRITDTQYFGPGTRLTVL.

This rearrangement joins TRBV7-2 to TRBJ1-4, with a tentative D call TRBD1 (5 bases). Germline V gives CDR1 SGHTA, CDR2 FQGNSA. The V end lost 5 bases, the J end lost 0 bases, and 13 bases lay between the germline ends. This CDR3 region has 16 residues. The CDR3, as DNA: TGTGCCAGCAGCCTCAGGGTTCCGGCAACTAATGAAAAACTGTTTTTT. As protein: CASSLRVPATNEKLFF.

This clonotype was recorded a few times. The V call is TRBV20-1, the J call TRBJ2-1; no reliable D call. The CDR3 totals 12 residues. V was shortened by 7 bases and J by 9 bases, with 16 bases between the two germline ends. CDR1 DFQATT and CDR2 SNEGSKA come from the germline V gene (reference sequence). The CDR3 spells CSVSKTSSEQFF. The CDR3 bases are TGCAGTGTTAGCAAGACGTCGAGTGAGCAGTTCTTC.

This clonotype was seen a few times. The chain carries TRBV18 and TRBJ1-2, with 10 bases that match TRBD1. CDR3 length: 20 amino acids. With V trimmed by 2 bases and J by 2 bases, 17 bases remained unmatched. Looked up from germline, CDR1 is KGHSH and CDR2 is LQKENI. The CDR3 loop is CASSPMGDRGVQRSNYGYTF. CDR3 in DNA: TGTGCCAGCTCACCAATGGGGGACAGGGGCGTGCAGAGATCAAACTATGGCTACACCTTC. Full variable domain (outside the CDR3, taken from reference TRBV18 and TRBJ1-2): NAGVMQNPRHLVRRRGQEARLRCSPMKGHSHVYWYRQLPEEGLKFMVYLQKENIIDESGMPKERFSAEFPKEGPSILRIQQVVRGDSAAYFCASSPMGDRGVQRSNYGYTFGSGTRLTVV.

V gene TRBV7-2 combines with J gene TRBJ2-5; D is unresolved. This CDR3 contains 13 residues. The ends were cut back, 2 bases at V and 2 bases at J, with 6 bases in the middle. Germline CDR1 and CDR2: SGHTA and FQGNSA. The CDR3 sequence: CASSLQVQETQYF. The DNA for the CDR3 is TGTGCCAGCAGCTTACAGGTTCAAGAGACCCAGTACTTC.

The rearrangement joins TRBV10-3 to TRBJ1-1; possibly TRBD1 for D (5 bases). Trimming removed 10 bases from V and 4 bases from J, with 22 bases in between. The CDR3 has 15 amino acids. Germline values: CDR1 ENHRY, CDR2 SYGVKD. CDR3 bases: TGTGCCAGCGGGGCAGAGACACTCTGGGGCACTGAAGCTTTCTTT. Its protein product is CASGAETLWGTEAFF.

V usage is TRBV5-1 and J usage is TRBJ2-1, with 11 bases fitting TRBD2. The trim removed 4 bases at V and 5 bases at J, leaving 2 bases unmatched. The CDR3 loop spans 14 amino acids. Germline CDR1 SGHRS, CDR2 YFSETQ. The CDR3 nucleotides are TGCGCCAGCAGCGTACTAGCGGGGGACAATGAGCAGTTCTTC. Protein sequence: CASSVLAGDNEQFF.

Here the CDR3 reads CASSDEPYNYGYTF. CDR3 sequence (DNA): TGTGCCAGCAGTGACGAGCCTTATAACTATGGCTACACCTTC. The chain couples TRBV2 to TRBJ1-2, with no clear D. The CDR3 has 14 amino acids. Trimming left V 3 bases short and J 1 base short, with 9 bases between. Germline CDR1 and CDR2: SNHLY and FYNNEI.